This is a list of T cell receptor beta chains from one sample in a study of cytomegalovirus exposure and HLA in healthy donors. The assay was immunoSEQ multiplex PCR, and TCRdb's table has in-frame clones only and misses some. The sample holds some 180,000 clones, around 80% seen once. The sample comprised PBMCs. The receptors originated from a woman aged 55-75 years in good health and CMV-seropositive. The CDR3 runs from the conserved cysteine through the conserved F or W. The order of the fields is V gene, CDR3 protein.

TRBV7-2 CASSLALSWDTKNNEQFF
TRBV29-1 CSVEDRGYGTEAFF
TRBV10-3 CAISEVGEGQPQHF
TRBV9 CASSGAQGNTEAFF
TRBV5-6 CASRLSDRAATEAFF
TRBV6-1 CASTPGQGASGYTF
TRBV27 CASRDIGGNTIYF
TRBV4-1 CASSQDSREQYF
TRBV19 CASSIGLRDNEKLFF
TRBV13 CASSLQGLGEQFF
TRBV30 CAWSATRAGPGLYEQYF
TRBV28 CASSTPGQQNYGYTF
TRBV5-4 CASSLGGNSDINEQFF
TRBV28 CASRMGQGSYNEQFF
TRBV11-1 CASSPTTRSGGGYTF
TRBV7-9 CASSSKAPSYEQYF
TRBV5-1 CASSLVTGPGSGANGLTF
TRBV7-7 CASSTGTSGGAQVNEQFF
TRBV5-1 CASSFAALNEQFF
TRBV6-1 CASIGDFPYEQYF
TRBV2 CASSEEGADEQYF
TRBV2 CASRRESLGTEAFF
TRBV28 CASSGQGAREQYF
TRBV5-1 CASSWGQGTEAFF